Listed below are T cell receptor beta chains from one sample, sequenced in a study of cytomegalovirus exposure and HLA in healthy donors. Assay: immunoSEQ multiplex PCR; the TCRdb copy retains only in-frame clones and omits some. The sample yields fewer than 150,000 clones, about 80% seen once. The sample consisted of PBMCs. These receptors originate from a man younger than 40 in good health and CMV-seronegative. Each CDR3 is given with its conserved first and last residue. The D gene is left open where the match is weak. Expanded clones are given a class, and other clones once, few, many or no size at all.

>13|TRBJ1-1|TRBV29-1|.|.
CSVADRPNTEAFF
TGCAGCGTCGCAGACAGACCGAACACTGAAGCTTTCTTT
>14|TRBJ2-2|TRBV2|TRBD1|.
CATRGQGKVGELFF
TGTGCCACTAGGGGACAGGGGAAAGTCGGGGAGCTGTTTTTT
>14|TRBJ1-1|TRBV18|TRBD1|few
CASSAGQVDTEAFF
TGTGCCAGCTCAGCGGGACAGGTTGACACTGAAGCTTTCTTT
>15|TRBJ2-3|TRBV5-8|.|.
CASKTGFLFADTQYF
TGTGCCAGCAAGACGGGTTTCTTGTTTGCAGATACGCAGTATTTT
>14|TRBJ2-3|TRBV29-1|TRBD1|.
CSVPTGGMADTQYF
TGCAGCGTCCCGACAGGGGGCATGGCAGATACGCAGTATTTT
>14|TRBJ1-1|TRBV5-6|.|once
CASSLRLRNREAFF
TGTGCCAGCAGCTTGAGGCTACGGAACAGGGAAGCTTTCTTT
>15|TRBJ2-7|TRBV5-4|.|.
CASSLFSSHTYEQYF
TGTGCCAGCAGCTTGTTTTCTAGCCATACCTACGAGCAGTACTTC
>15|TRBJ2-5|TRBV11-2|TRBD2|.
CASSLVPSGQETQYF
TGTGCCAGCAGCTTAGTTCCTAGCGGCCAAGAGACCCAGTACTTC
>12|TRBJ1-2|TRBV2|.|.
CASNQGLYGYTF
TGTGCCAGCAACCAGGGACTCTATGGCTACACCTTC
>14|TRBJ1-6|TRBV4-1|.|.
CASSLDRLFSPLHF
TGCGCCAGCAGCCTTGACAGACTTTTTTCACCCCTCCACTTT
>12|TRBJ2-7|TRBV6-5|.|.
CASSHQGYEQYF
TGTGCCAGCAGCCATCAGGGCTACGAGCAGTACTTC
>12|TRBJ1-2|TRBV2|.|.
CASTRRSYGYTF
TGTGCCAGCACCCGTAGAAGCTATGGCTACACCTTC
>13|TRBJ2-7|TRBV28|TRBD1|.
CASSPTGGDEQYF
TGTGCCAGCAGCCCTACAGGGGGCGACGAGCAGTACTTC
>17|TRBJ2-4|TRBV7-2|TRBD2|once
CASSLAERGRSKNIQYF
TGTGCCAGCAGCTTAGCGGAGCGGGGGAGGTCCAAAAACATTCAGTACTTC
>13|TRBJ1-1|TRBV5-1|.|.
CASRPILNTEAFF
TGCGCCAGCAGACCTATTTTGAACACTGAAGCTTTCTTT
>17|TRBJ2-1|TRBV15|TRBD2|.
CATSKGLAGSSYNEQFF
TGTGCCACCAGCAAGGGACTAGCGGGGAGCTCCTACAATGAGCAGTTCTTC
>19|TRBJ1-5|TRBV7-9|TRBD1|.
CASSLAQTANRGGTQPQHF
TGTGCCAGCAGCTTAGCTCAAACGGCAAACAGGGGAGGTACTCAGCCCCAGCATTTT
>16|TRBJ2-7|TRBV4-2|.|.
CASSQKVGGATYEQYF
TGTGCCAGCAGCCAGAAGGTTGGGGGGGCTACCTACGAGCAGTACTTC
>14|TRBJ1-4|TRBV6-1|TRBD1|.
CASKRQGHNEKLFF
TGTGCCAGCAAACGACAGGGACATAATGAAAAACTGTTTTTT
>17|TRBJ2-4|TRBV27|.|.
CASSSQPGNAIKNIQYF
TGTGCCAGCAGTTCCCAGCCCGGGAATGCAATAAAAAACATTCAGTACTTC
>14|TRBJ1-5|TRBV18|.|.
CASSTDRPDQPQHF
TGTGCCAGCTCCACCGACAGACCGGATCAGCCCCAGCATTTT
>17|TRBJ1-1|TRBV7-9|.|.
CASSLGWGGLKNTEAFF
TGTGCCAGCAGCTTAGGTTGGGGGGGCCTCAAGAACACTGAAGCTTTCTTT
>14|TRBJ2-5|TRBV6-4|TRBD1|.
CASSSTGGQGTQYF
TGTGCCAGCAGTTCCACAGGGGGGCAAGGGACCCAGTACTTC
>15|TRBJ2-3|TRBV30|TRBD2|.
CAWSRSGRITDTQYF
TGTGCCTGGAGCCGTAGCGGGAGAATCACAGATACGCAGTATTTT
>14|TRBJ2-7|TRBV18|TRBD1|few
CASSQTGTAYEQYF
TGTGCCAGCTCACAGACCGGGACAGCCTACGAGCAGTACTTC
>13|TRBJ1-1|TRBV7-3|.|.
CASSAGLNTEAFF
TGTGCCAGCAGCGCTGGACTCAACACTGAAGCTTTCTTT
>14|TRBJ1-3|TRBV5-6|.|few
CASSYKVSGNTIYF
TGTGCCAGCAGCTACAAAGTATCTGGAAACACCATATATTTT
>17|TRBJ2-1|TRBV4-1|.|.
CASSQVAGRTSYNEQFF
TGCGCCAGCAGCCAAGTTGCAGGGAGGACCTCCTACAATGAGCAGTTCTTC
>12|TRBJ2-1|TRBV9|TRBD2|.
CASSGTRHEQFF
TGTGCCAGCAGCGGGACTAGGCATGAGCAGTTCTTC
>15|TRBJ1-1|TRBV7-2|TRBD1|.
CASSLPRGRGTEAFF
TGTGCCAGCAGCCTTCCCAGGGGGCGGGGCACTGAAGCTTTCTTT
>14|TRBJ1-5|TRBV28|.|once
CASSFLGSFQPQHF
TGTGCCAGCAGTTTTCTAGGGAGTTTTCAGCCCCAGCATTTT
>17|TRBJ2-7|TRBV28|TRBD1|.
CASSSRTGGSAAYEQYF
TGTGCCAGCAGTTCACGGACAGGGGGCAGCGCTGCGTACGAGCAGTACTTC
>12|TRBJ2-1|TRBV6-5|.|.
CASSYSGGWQFF
TGTGCCAGCAGTTACTCTGGGGGGTGGCAGTTCTTC
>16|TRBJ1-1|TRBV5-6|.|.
CASSLARRVKNTEAFF
TGTGCCAGCAGCTTGGCAAGGCGGGTAAAGAACACTGAAGCTTTCTTT
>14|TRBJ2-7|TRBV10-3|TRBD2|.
CAIRPTSGRSEQYF
TGTGCCATCAGACCGACTAGCGGGAGAAGCGAGCAGTACTTC
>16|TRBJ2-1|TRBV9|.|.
CASSAQRRIPYNEQFF
TGTGCCAGCAGCGCCCAGAGGCGGATACCCTACAATGAGCAGTTCTTC
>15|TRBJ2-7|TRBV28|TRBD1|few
CASSWTGMRLYEQYF
TGTGCCAGCAGCTGGACAGGGATGAGACTATACGAGCAGTACTTC
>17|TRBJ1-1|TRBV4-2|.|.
CASSQGYGREYSTEAFF
TGTGCCAGCAGCCAAGGGTACGGCAGGGAATATTCCACTGAAGCTTTCTTT
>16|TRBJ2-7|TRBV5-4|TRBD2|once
CASSSLTSGGSYEQYF
TGTGCCAGCAGCTCCCTGACTAGCGGGGGCTCCTACGAGCAGTACTTC
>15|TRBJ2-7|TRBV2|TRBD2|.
CASSAGLAGHYEQYF
TGTGCCAGCAGTGCGGGACTAGCGGGACACTACGAGCAGTACTTC
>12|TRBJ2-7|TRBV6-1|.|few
CASSVGVAEQYF
TGTGCCAGCAGTGTAGGAGTTGCCGAGCAGTACTTC
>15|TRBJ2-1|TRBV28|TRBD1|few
CASSLTRDRGNEQFF
TGTGCCAGCAGTTTGACCCGGGACAGGGGGAATGAGCAGTTCTTC
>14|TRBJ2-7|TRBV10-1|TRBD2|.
CASSASGSSYEQYF
TGCGCCAGCAGTGCTAGCGGTAGCTCCTACGAGCAGTACTTC
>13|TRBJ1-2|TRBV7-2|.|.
CASSFLRGYGYTF
TGTGCCAGCAGCTTTTTGAGAGGATATGGCTACACCTTC
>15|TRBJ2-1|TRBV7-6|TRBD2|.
CASSQHRLADNEQFF
TGTGCCAGCAGCCAACACCGACTAGCCGACAATGAGCAGTTCTTC
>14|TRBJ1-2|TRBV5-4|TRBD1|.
CASRQGQGLGGYTF
TGTGCCAGCAGGCAGGGACAGGGGCTTGGAGGCTACACCTTC
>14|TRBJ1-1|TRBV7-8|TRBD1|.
CASAQGGENTEAFF
TGTGCCAGCGCACAGGGGGGAGAGAACACTGAAGCTTTCTTT
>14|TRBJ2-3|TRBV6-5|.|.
CASSSRGRTDTQYF
TGTGCCAGCAGTTCGCGGGGGCGAACAGATACGCAGTATTTT
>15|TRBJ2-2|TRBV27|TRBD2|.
CASSGLAGGSGELFF
TGTGCCAGCAGTGGACTAGCGGGAGGCTCCGGGGAGCTGTTTTTT
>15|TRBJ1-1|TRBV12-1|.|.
CASSFVQGGNTEAFF
TGTGCCAGCAGCTTTGTGCAGGGAGGGAACACTGAAGCTTTCTTT
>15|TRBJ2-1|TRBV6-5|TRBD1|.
CASSSQGVSYNEQFF
TGTGCCAGCAGTTCACAGGGGGTATCCTACAATGAGCAGTTCTTC
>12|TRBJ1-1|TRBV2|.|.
CASRGWNTEAFF
TGTGCCAGCAGGGGCTGGAACACTGAAGCTTTCTTT
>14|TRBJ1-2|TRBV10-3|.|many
CAISLGQETYGYTF
TGTGCCATCAGTCTGGGGCAGGAAACCTATGGCTACACCTTC
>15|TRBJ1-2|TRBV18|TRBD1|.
CASSPTGTGRHGYTF
TGTGCCAGCTCACCTACCGGGACAGGGCGCCATGGCTACACCTTC
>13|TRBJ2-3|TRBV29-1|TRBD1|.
CSARTGGTDTQYF
TGCAGCGCCCGGACAGGGGGCACAGATACGCAGTATTTT
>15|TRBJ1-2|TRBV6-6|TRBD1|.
CASSLTDRGTRGYTF
TGTGCCAGCAGTTTAACGGACAGGGGAACACGGGGCTACACCTTC
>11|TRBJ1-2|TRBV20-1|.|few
CSASGPGGYPF
TGCAGTGCTTCAGGGCCGGGGGGCTACCCCTTC
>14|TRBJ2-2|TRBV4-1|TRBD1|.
CASRQGGGTGELFF
TGCGCCAGCAGACAGGGGGGAGGCACCGGGGAGCTGTTTTTT
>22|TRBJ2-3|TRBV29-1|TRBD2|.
CSASPGLAGGLTLALTTDTQYF
TGCAGCGCCAGTCCGGGACTAGCGGGAGGCCTCACCTTGGCGCTGACCACAGATACGCAGTATTTT
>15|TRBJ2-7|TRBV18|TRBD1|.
CASSLGTGGDYEQYF
TGTGCCAGCTCACTAGGGACAGGCGGGGACTACGAGCAGTACTTC